This TCR beta chain derives from a study of T-cell memory formation after mild COVID-19 (dated by TCRdb to 2020 to 2022). Context from the whole study: TCR sequence clusters from the two donors were found to be largely donor specific. Longitudinal TCRalpha and TCRbeta repertoire sequencing tracked T-cell clones expanding and contracting after mild COVID-19 in two donors. The cohort was made up of two young adult volunteers, one female and one male, who were previously healthy.

Note on this clonotype: Its antigen target is currently unknown. Per-nucleotide qualities are absent, and no much larger clonotype sits a single base away.

The full study reports these points: Contracting CD4+ clones were found mainly in CM and EM memory subsets, while CD8+ clones were enriched in EMRA. Clones that contracted from day 15 to 85 showed balanced CD4/CD8 phenotypes, whereas a second wave of clones that expanded from day 15 to 37 leaned towards CD4+. Only a couple of mild cases were covered in the study, and larger cohorts including severe cases with pre-infection samples were considered necessary. SARS-CoV-2 specificity was not confirmed for the second-wave clones peaking on day 37. Some responding clones were detected in pre-infection memory, which suggested that pre-existing cross-reactive memory T cells had joined the SARS-CoV-2 response.

V is cut back by 5 bases and J by 2 bases, with 7 bases in the junction unmatched. Via the germline V gene, CDR1 is SGHVS and CDR2 FNYEAQ. The CDR3 numbers 15 residues from cysteine through phenylalanine. The read is trimmed to its CDR3 DNA, 45 bases read in frame from base 1. Sequencing was performed on an Illumina NovaSeq 6000. TCRalpha and TCRbeta cDNA libraries were constructed by 5'RACE with constant-segment primers, with sample barcodes and unique molecular identifiers being introduced. RNA was extracted from every sample with Trizol reagent. Libraries were amplified in two PCR steps, with a second sample barcode and Illumina TruSeq adapters added in the second step. Sequencing of the libraries was done on an Illumina NovaSeq, producing 2 x 150 bp paired-end reads. Per the original workflow: The reads were demultiplexed and collapsed into UMI-guided consensus sequences using migec v1.2.7. Using mixcr v2.1.11, the UMI consensuses were aligned to TRA and TRB V and J templates and assembled into clonotypes. Expanded or contracted clonotypes were those called significant by both edgeR and NoisET, with noise models trained on biological replicates. For edgeR calls, the cutoffs were a false discovery rate-adjusted p below 0.01 and a log2 fold-change threshold of 1. As an exploratory analysis of dynamics, max-normalized trajectories of the 1000 most abundant clonotypes were examined with PCA combined with hierarchical clustering. Separately sequenced CD4+ and CD8+ repertoires were used to assign a CD4 or CD8 phenotype to each responding clone. The public sequencing data were trimmed at Q25 with fastp and processed into clonotypes with MiXCR by TCRdb, which kept only in-frame beta chains. Rows merge per CDR3 protein into single entries with the most common DNA and genes. Clone size and V and J calls follow TCRdb, not the original study. The sample has approximately 450,000 distinct CDR3 sequences on record, 18% of them singletons. The ten largest clones take up approximately 13% of the sample.

Ficoll-Paque density gradient centrifugation was used to isolate PBMCs. This receptor was identified in an adult woman who had mild COVID-19 (a few samples of this study predate the infection). The sample titles of this study are shuffled in the database, so cell type and time point are left out; the donor was told from shared clones. The rearrangement combines TRBV7-6 with TRBJ2-3; 7 bases in the middle match TRBD1. Sequenced input: PBMCs or a T cell subset sorted from them (not recorded which). The sequence in DNA is TGTGCCAGCAGCCGCGAGGGACAGAACACAGATACGCAGTATTTT. This codes for CASSREGQNTDTQYF.